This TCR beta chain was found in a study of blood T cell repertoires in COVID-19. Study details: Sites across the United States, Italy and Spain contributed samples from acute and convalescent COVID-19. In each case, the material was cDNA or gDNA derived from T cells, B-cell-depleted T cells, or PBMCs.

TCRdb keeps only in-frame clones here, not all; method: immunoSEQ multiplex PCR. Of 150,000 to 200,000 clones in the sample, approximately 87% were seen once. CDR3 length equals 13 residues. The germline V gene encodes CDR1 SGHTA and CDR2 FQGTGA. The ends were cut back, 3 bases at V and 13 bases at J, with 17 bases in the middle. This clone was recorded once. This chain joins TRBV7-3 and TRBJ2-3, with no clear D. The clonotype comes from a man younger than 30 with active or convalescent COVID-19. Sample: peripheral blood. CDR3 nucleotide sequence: TGTGCCAGCAGCTTGTTTGAGGATGGCGTTAAGTATTTT. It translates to CASSLFEDGVKYF.